The rows below give T cell receptor beta chains drawn from one sample of a study of blood T cell repertoires in COVID-19. The method was immunoSEQ multiplex PCR; TCRdb's version includes in-frame clones alone and lacks a portion of them. The table includes under 200,000 clones, around four fifths detected once. Sequenced input: peripheral blood. These receptors came from a man between 65 and 85 years old with active or convalescent COVID-19. Both conserved end residues are part of each CDR3. The D gene is left open where the match is weak. Only part of the rows carry a size: once, few, many, or a class if the clone is expanded.

.	TRBV10-3	TRBD2	TRBJ2-1	CAISDRTSGSVYNEQFF	TGTGCCATCAGTGACCGGACTAGCGGGAGCGTCTACAATGAGCAGTTCTTC
once	TRBV30	.	TRBJ1-1	CAWGNQGLRAFF	TGTGCCTGGGGTAACCAGGGACTTAGAGCTTTCTTT
.	TRBV5-4	.	TRBJ2-7	CASSPRTAGYEQYF	TGTGCCAGCAGCCCACGGACAGCTGGCTACGAGCAGTACTTC
.	TRBV10-3	TRBD2	TRBJ2-3	CAISETKVTSGFTDTQYF	TGTGCCATCAGTGAGACCAAAGTGACTAGCGGTTTCACAGATACGCAGTATTTT
.	TRBV18	.	TRBJ1-2	CASSPTYSGQPTVYGYTF	TGTGCCAGCTCACCAACTTACTCAGGACAGCCGACCGTCTATGGCTACACCTTC
.	TRBV5-6	.	TRBJ1-2	CASSRTERDGYTF	TGTGCCAGCAGCCGGACAGAACGTGATGGCTACACCTTC
.	TRBV5-1	TRBD1	TRBJ1-1	CASSFGQGRGEAFF	TGCGCCAGCAGCTTCGGACAGGGAAGAGGTGAAGCTTTCTTT
.	TRBV6-5	.	TRBJ1-2	CASIGRPWTYGYTF	TGTGCCAGCATCGGCAGGCCTTGGACATATGGCTACACCTTC
once	TRBV4-1	.	TRBJ1-1	CASSLSTGNTEAFF	TGCGCCAGCAGCCTCTCGACAGGGAACACTGAAGCTTTCTTT
.	TRBV9	TRBD2	TRBJ2-5	CASSVLASGGWAQETQYF	TGTGCCAGCAGCGTACTGGCTAGCGGGGGATGGGCCCAAGAGACCCAGTACTTC
.	TRBV20-1	TRBD2	TRBJ2-3	CSASRAGGDTQYF	TGCAGTGCTAGTAGGGCGGGAGGGGATACGCAGTATTTT
.	TRBV4-3	.	TRBJ2-3	CASSQDGGLADTQYF	TGCGCCAGCAGCCAAGACGGGGGGCTGGCAGATACGCAGTATTTT
few	TRBV5-1	.	TRBJ1-1	CASSSPQGVEAFF	TGCGCCAGCAGCTCCCCTCAGGGTGTTGAAGCTTTCTTT
.	TRBV19	.	TRBJ2-1	CASSLVGGFGFGQFF	TGTGCCAGTAGCCTAGTTGGCGGCTTCGGTTTCGGGCAGTTCTTC
.	TRBV11-2	.	TRBJ1-1	CASSLGQKAFF	TGTGCCAGCAGCTTAGGACAGAAAGCTTTCTTT
.	TRBV10-3	TRBD1	TRBJ1-1	CAISGSARGETEAFF	TGTGCCATCAGTGGCTCGGCCAGGGGGGAAACTGAAGCTTTCTTT
once	TRBV3-1/TRBV3-2	TRBD2	TRBJ2-7	CASSQDWALAGRFYEQYF	TGTGCCAGCAGCCAAGATTGGGCATTAGCGGGACGTTTCTACGAGCAGTACTTC
.	TRBV18	.	TRBJ1-1	CASSPYFVDFEAFF	TGTGCCAGCTCACCATATTTTGTGGACTTTGAAGCTTTCTTT
.	TRBV4-1	.	TRBJ2-2	CASSQDLRGLPGELFF	TGCGCCAGCAGCCAAGATCTACGGGGATTGCCCGGGGAGCTGTTTTTT
.	TRBV18	.	TRBJ1-1	CASSPTTQGGDTEAFF	TGTGCCAGCTCACCTACCACACAGGGCGGAGACACTGAAGCTTTCTTT
.	TRBV30	.	TRBJ1-2	CAWTGFGGYTF	TGTGCCTGGACAGGGTTCGGAGGCTACACCTTC
.	TRBV3-1/TRBV3-2	.	TRBJ1-5	CASSLPGDQPQHF	TGTGCCAGCAGCCTCCCGGGAGATCAGCCCCAGCATTTT
.	TRBV4-1	TRBD2	TRBJ2-1	CASSLGLALIYGSYNEQFF	TGCGCCAGCAGTCTTGGACTAGCGCTTATTTACGGGTCCTACAATGAGCAGTTCTTC
.	TRBV5-4	TRBD2	TRBJ2-3	CASSLAGLAGDTQYF	TGTGCCAGCAGCTTGGCCGGTCTAGCGGGAGATACGCAGTATTTT
once	TRBV7-9	TRBD1	TRBJ1-4	CASSLETGVGKLFF	TGTGCCAGCAGCTTAGAGACAGGGGTCGGAAAACTGTTTTTT
.	TRBV28	.	TRBJ1-5	CASNSWRGFNQPQHF	TGTGCCAGCAACTCCTGGCGGGGTTTCAATCAGCCCCAGCATTTT
few	TRBV12-3/TRBV12-4	.	TRBJ2-2	CASRPAGSGELFF	TGTGCCAGCAGGCCGGCGGGGTCCGGGGAGCTGTTTTTT
.	TRBV19	.	TRBJ2-1	CASSIGGSGNEQFF	TGTGCCAGTAGTATAGGGGGCAGTGGGAATGAGCAGTTCTTC
.	TRBV4-2	TRBD1	TRBJ2-5	CASSRPGQGVGETQYF	TGTGCCAGCAGCCGACCGGGACAGGGTGTTGGAGAGACCCAGTACTTC
.	TRBV6-5	.	TRBJ1-3	CASHTGGPGNTIYF	TGTGCCAGCCACACGGGGGGTCCTGGAAACACCATATATTTT
.	TRBV29-1	TRBD1	TRBJ2-7	CSVEGGQLKNDEQYF	TGCAGCGTTGAAGGGGGACAGCTCAAAAACGACGAGCAGTACTTC
.	TRBV4-3	TRBD1	TRBJ2-7	CASSQKLSGQDPYEQYF	TGCGCCAGCAGCCAAAAGTTGTCGGGACAGGACCCCTACGAGCAGTACTTC
.	TRBV24-1	.	TRBJ1-1	CATLRIGTPNTEAFF	TGTGCCACCCTTCGCATCGGGACACCGAACACTGAAGCTTTCTTT
.	TRBV6-5	TRBD1	TRBJ1-3	CASRDRMAGNTIYF	TGTGCCAGCAGGGACAGGATGGCCGGAAACACCATATATTTT
.	TRBV6-4	.	TRBJ1-6	CASRAGSSYNSPLHF	TGTGCCAGCAGGGCGGGGAGCTCCTATAATTCACCCCTCCACTTT
.	TRBV11-2	.	TRBJ2-5	CASRRTGETQYF	TGTGCCAGCAGGCGGACGGGGGAGACCCAGTACTTC
few	TRBV2	.	TRBJ2-3	CASSEVSDTQYF	TGTGCCAGCAGTGAAGTCTCAGATACGCAGTATTTT
.	TRBV18	.	TRBJ1-1	CASSPGAGNTEAFF	TGTGCCAGCTCACCTGGGGCAGGGAACACTGAAGCTTTCTTT
.	TRBV3-1/TRBV3-2	.	TRBJ2-3	CACGQSGSRGDTQYF	TGTGCCTGCGGGCAAAGCGGCAGTCGCGGGGATACGCAGTATTTT
.	TRBV21-1	.	TRBJ1-2	CASIGGCGYTF	TGTGCCAGCATCGGGGGTTGTGGCTACACCTTC
once	TRBV6-2/TRBV6-3	TRBD1	TRBJ2-7	CASSYSHLPWSGGDF	TGTGCCAGCAGTTACTCCCACCTCCCATGGTCAGGGGGTGACTTC
.	TRBV4-2	.	TRBJ1-2	CASSQSKGAEGYTF	TGTGCCAGCAGCCAATCGAAAGGGGCGGAAGGCTACACCTTC
.	TRBV1	.	TRBJ2-7	CTSSQDIVEEQYF	TGCACCAGCAGCCAAGATATAGTTGAGGAGCAGTACTTC
.	TRBV6-5	.	TRBJ1-1	CASSYERQGLNTEAFF	TGTGCCAGCAGTTACGAGCGGCAGGGGCTGAACACTGAAGCTTTCTTT
.	TRBV11-2	.	TRBJ1-5	CASSLAGWANQPQHF	TGTGCCAGCAGCTTAGCAGGCTGGGCAAATCAGCCCCAGCATTTT
.	TRBV24-1	TRBD1	TRBJ2-2	CATSGTGDRGNTGELFF	TGTGCCACCAGTGGAACCGGGGACAGGGGGAACACCGGGGAGCTGTTTTTT
.	TRBV9	.	TRBJ1-5	CASSVGGSNQPQHF	TGTGCCAGCAGCGTCGGGGGGAGCAATCAGCCCCAGCATTTT
.	TRBV19	.	TRBJ1-1	CATRPTGLNTEAFF	TGTGCCACTCGTCCAACAGGACTGAACACTGAAGCTTTCTTT
few	TRBV29-1	TRBD1	TRBJ1-1	CSVTDRRRTEAFF	TGCAGCGTTACGGACAGGCGTCGGACTGAAGCTTTCTTT
.	TRBV29-1	.	TRBJ2-7	CSAGAGREQYF	TGCAGCGCGGGGGCGGGTCGCGAGCAGTACTTC